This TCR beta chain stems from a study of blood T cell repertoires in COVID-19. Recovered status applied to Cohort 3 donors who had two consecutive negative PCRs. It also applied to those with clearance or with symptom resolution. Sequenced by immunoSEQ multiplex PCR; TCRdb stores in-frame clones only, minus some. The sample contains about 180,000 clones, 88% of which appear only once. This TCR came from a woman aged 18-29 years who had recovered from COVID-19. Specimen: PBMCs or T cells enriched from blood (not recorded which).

Here the CDR3 DNA reads TGTGCCAGCAGTGAAGTTGGAGGGGTAACCCAGCCCCAGCATTTT. It translates to CASSEVGGVTQPQHF. The chain is built from TRBV6-1 and TRBJ1-5, with a weak D call TRBD1 (5 bases). V gave up 1 base and J gave up 7 bases, with 14 bases separating them. Germline loops: CDR1 MNHNS, CDR2 SASEGT. The CDR3 spans 15 residues.